The 15 T cell receptor beta chains given below trace back to one sample, sequenced in a study of blood T cells in healthy people across ages. PCR was performed a second time for about 7 to 11 cycles using a sample-barcoded 5' primer and a J-beta primer mix. A single record per CDR3 protein comes from TCRdb applying MiXCR to the 5' RACE reads. The repertoire holds around 1,000,000 distinct CDR3 sequences, with roughly a quarter as singletons. The sample was also linked to a second study, of T cells of mothers and their children.

Input material: blood. The source of these receptors is a girl under 10 years old in good health.

This clonotype appeared a few times. V is TRBV12-3 or TRBV12-4 and J is TRBJ2-7; TRBD2 is a possible D gene (6 bases). The CDR3 is made up of 15 amino acids. Trimming took 5 bases from V and 2 from J, leaving 16 bases between them. The DNA of the CDR3 is TGTGCCAGCAGTCTTGACGCGGGGCCCCCCTACGAGCAGTACTTC. As protein: CASSLDAGPPYEQYF.

The chain links TRBV28 to TRBJ2-3; D is uncertain. V was pared by 7 bases and J by 5 bases, with 13 bases between. The CDR3 contains 13 residues. Germline V gives CDR1 MDHEN, CDR2 SYDVKM. CDR3 sequence reads: CASNAHGKDTQYF. In DNA, the CDR3 is TGTGCCAGCAATGCTCATGGGAAAGATACGCAGTATTTT.

This clonotype was observed a few times. The chain uses TRBV5-4 and TRBJ2-5; tentatively, D is TRBD1 (6 bases). The CDR3 is made up of 17 amino acids. Germline CDR1 reads SGHNT; CDR2 reads YYREEE (reference sequence). Deletions cut 1 base from V and 2 bases from J, with 18 bases between. CDR3 in amino acids: CASSLKRGQSRQETQYF. The CDR3 region has the DNA TGTGCCAGCAGCTTGAAAAGAGGACAGTCAAGGCAAGAGACCCAGTACTTC. The full variable domain, rest sourced from reference TRBV5-4 and TRBJ2-5, is ETGVTQSPTHLIKTRGQQVTLRCSSQSGHNTVSWYQQALGQGPQFIFQYYREEENGRGNFPPRFSGLQFPNYSSELNVNALELDDSALYLCASSLKRGQSRQETQYFGPGTRLLVL.

V and J are TRBV20-1 and TRBJ2-2; D ambiguous. CDR3 size: 13 residues. Trimming cost V 6 bases and J 2 bases, with 10 bases left between them. Germline lookup yields CDR1 DFQATT and CDR2 SNEGSKA (reference sequence). The CDR3 spells CSARTDNTGELFF. In nucleotides, the CDR3 is TGCAGTGCGAGGACGGATAACACCGGGGAGCTGTTTTTT.

In the case of this clonotype: Its ends do not fully match the called genes, so a read error is possible. V gene TRBV4-2 combines with J gene TRBJ1-1; no reliable D call. Germline CDR1 reads LGHNA; CDR2 reads YNFKEQ. This CDR3 region has 15 residues. The CDR3: CASSQDQENQERGIF. The DNA for the CDR3 is TGTGCCAGCAGCCAAGATCAGGAAAATCAGGAGCGCGGGATCTTT.

The chain joins TRBV7-8 to TRBJ1-2; D is possibly TRBD1 (5 bases). CDR1 SGHVS and CDR2 FQNEAQ come from the germline V gene. CDR3 length: 14 amino acids. Deletions cut 4 bases from V and 8 bases from J, with 17 bases between. The CDR3 protein is CASSWRSIWDGYTF. As DNA, the CDR3 is TGTGCCAGCAGCTGGCGTTCGATTTGGGACGGCTACACCTTC.

CDR3 nucleotides: TGCAGCGTTGAAGGAGGGACAGGGAGTTCGGGGGGAGAGCAGTACTTC. It encodes CSVEGGTGSSGGEQYF. The V call is TRBV29-1, the J call TRBJ2-7; TRBD1 agrees at 9 bases. V lost 1 base and J lost 7; bases outside the gene matches: 14. The CDR3 totals 16 residues. Germline V CDR1 and CDR2: SQVTM, ANQGSEA.

The chain combines TRBV7-2 with TRBJ2-1; 9 nucleotides line up with TRBD2. The CDR3 sequence is 18 residues long. V was pared by 5 bases and J by 7 bases, with 18 bases of the junction left unmatched. Germline values: CDR1 SGHTA, CDR2 FQGNSA. CDR3 nucleotides: TGTGCCAGCAGCCGGCTAGCGGGGTACGCAATCAGGGGAAATGAGCAGTTCTTC. It specifies CASSRLAGYAIRGNEQFF.

This sequence joins TRBV28 and TRBJ1-5, with D possibly being TRBD1 (6 bases). CDR1 MDHEN and CDR2 SYDVKM come from the germline V gene. Trimming cost V 1 base and J 5 bases, with 18 bases left between them. This CDR3 is 17 amino acids long. CDR3 nucleotides: TGTGCCAGCAGTTTATTGTTAGCACAGGGAGGTGATCAGCCCCAGCATTTT. This translates into CASSLLLAQGGDQPQHF.

The CDR3 bases are TGCAGTGCTAGAGATCATAAGGACAGGGAAACTTTCTACGAGCAGTACTTC. This encodes CSARDHKDRETFYEQYF. The chain couples TRBV20-1 to TRBJ2-7; TRBD1 agrees at 8 bases. V lost 0 bases to trimming and J lost 3 bases; unmatched junction nucleotides: 13. Germline loops: CDR1 DFQATT, CDR2 SNEGSKA (reference sequence). This CDR3 is 17 amino acids long.

Here the CDR3 DNA reads TGTGCCAGCAGCGTAGTAAGCGGGAGAAACAATGAGCAGTTCTTC. This gives the protein CASSVVSGRNNEQFF. The rearrangement links TRBV9 to TRBJ2-1; 8 bases map to TRBD2. CDR3 length: 15 amino acids. Germline V CDR1 and CDR2: SGDLS, YYNGEE. J gave up 5 bases and V 0 bases, and 4 bases lay outside the gene matches.

The CDR3 bases are TGTGCCAGCAGTTACTCGGAGTCAGATACGCAGTATTTT. Its protein product is CASSYSESDTQYF. The genes are TRBV6-2 or TRBV6-3 and TRBJ2-3, with unresolved D. Germline CDR1 and CDR2: MNHEY and SVGEGT. The CDR3 contains 13 residues. Trimming cost V 0 bases and J 4 bases, with 5 bases left between them.

This clonotype was counted many times. This chain uses TRBV28 with TRBJ2-2; no definite D call. V was shortened by 2 bases and J by 2 bases, with 3 bases between the two germline ends. Germline CDR1 and CDR2: MDHEN and SYDVKM. This CDR3 is built from 13 residues. The CDR3 sequence: CASSLINTGELFF. For the CDR3, the DNA is TGTGCCAGCAGTTTAATTAACACCGGGGAGCTGTTTTTT.

V and J are TRBV7-2 and TRBJ2-3; 9 bases fit TRBD2. Losses at the gene ends were 5 bases for V and 5 bases for J; bases not matched to a gene: 8. Germline CDR1 and CDR2: SGHTA and FQGNSA. This CDR3 spans 15 amino acids. CDR3 residues: CASSARTSVVDTQYF. CDR3 nucleotides: TGTGCCAGCAGCGCGCGGACTAGCGTGGTAGATACGCAGTATTTT. The full variable domain, with the rest looked up from reference TRBV7-2 and TRBJ2-3, is GAGVSQSPSNKVTEKGKDVELRCDPISGHTALYWYRQSLGQGLEFLIYFQGNSAPDKSGLPSDRFSAERTGGSVSTLTIQRTQQEDSAVYLCASSARTSVVDTQYFGPGTRLTVL.

The sample holds a few counts of this clonotype. DNA for the CDR3: TGCAGCGTCCCCGGAGGGCGTACATATGAGCAGTTCTTC. It translates to CSVPGGRTYEQFF. The genes are TRBV29-1 and TRBJ2-1; TRBD2 might be the D (6 bases). V was shortened by 6 bases and J by 8 bases, with 17 bases between the two germline ends. The CDR3 is 13 amino acids. The germline CDR1 and CDR2 sequences are SQVTM and ANQGSEA.